Below are 20 T cell receptor beta chains sequenced from a single sample in a study of cytomegalovirus exposure and HLA in healthy donors. Only in-frame clones appear in the TCRdb table, and some are missing; sequencing was by immunoSEQ multiplex PCR. The table lists under 200,000 clones, 80% to 90% of them singletons, with 5% to 7% in the top ten. The sequencing sample was made of PBMCs. The receptors derive from a woman aged 25-40 years in good health and CMV-seronegative.

V is TRBV5-6 and J is TRBJ1-5; D perhaps matches TRBD1 (6 bases). Germline V lookup: CDR1 SGHDT, CDR2 YYEEEE. This CDR3 is 14 amino acids long. V was pared by 2 bases and J by 2 bases, with 8 bases between. In DNA form, the CDR3 reads TGTGCCAGCAGCTTTGGGACACGCAATCAGCCCCAGCATTTT. Protein sequence: CASSFGTRNQPQHF.

This chain connects TRBV5-4 to TRBJ1-1, with unresolved D. The CDR3 contains 13 residues. The germline V gene has CDR1 SGHNT and CDR2 YYREEE (reference sequence). The V gene lost 0 bases and the J gene lost 6 bases, with 9 bases spanning the gap. The CDR3 DNA follows: TGTGCCAGCAGCTTGGCGGGGTTGGCTGAAGCTTTCTTT. Amino acid sequence: CASSLAGLAEAFF.

The rearrangement uses TRBV11-2 and TRBJ2-3; perhaps TRBD2 as D (5 bases). Germline V gene data show CDR1 as SGHAT and CDR2 as FQNNGV. The CDR3 contains 13 residues. Trimming took 5 bases from V and 5 from J, leaving 11 bases between them. The CDR3: CASSRFGGDTQYF. The CDR3 DNA is TGTGCCAGCAGCCGATTTGGAGGAGATACGCAGTATTTT. Full variable domain (missing parts from reference TRBV11-2 and TRBJ2-3): EAGVAQSPRYKIIEKRQSVAFWCNPISGHATLYWYQQILGQGPKLLIQFQNNGVVDDSQLPKDRFSAERLKGVDSTLKIQPAKLEDSAVYLCASSRFGGDTQYFGPGTRLTVL.

The V gene is TRBV4-1, the J gene TRBJ1-5; no firm D call. Germline loops: CDR1 MGHRA, CDR2 YSYEKL. V was clipped by 1 base and J by 0 bases, with 7 bases between them. This CDR3 has 15 residues. The CDR3 bases are TGCGCCAGCAGCCAAGCAGACGGTAGCAATCAGCCCCAGCATTTT. This gives the protein CASSQADGSNQPQHF.

The chain employs TRBV9 and TRBJ2-5; 10 bases align to TRBD2. The CDR3 consists of 16 residues. Germline V CDR1 and CDR2: SGDLS, YYNGEE. Trimming removed 0 bases from V and 1 base from J; junction bases left unmatched: 3. The CDR3, as DNA: TGTGCCAGCAGCGTAGGTAGCGGGGGGTTCCAAGAGACCCAGTACTTC. Translated: CASSVGSGGFQETQYF.

This sequence joins TRBV9 and TRBJ2-1; D uncertain. Germline loops: CDR1 SGDLS, CDR2 YYNGEE. The V and J ends lost 0 bases and 6 bases respectively, with 7 bases between them. The CDR3 consists of 13 residues. The CDR3 spells CASSVVTSNEQFF. In nucleotides, the CDR3 is TGTGCCAGCAGCGTAGTAACGAGCAATGAGCAGTTCTTC.

The rearrangement uses TRBV5-4 and TRBJ1-2; 11 bases agree with TRBD1. V was clipped by 4 bases and J by 5 bases; unmatched bases: 4. The CDR3 is made up of 14 amino acids. Germline V gene sequence: CDR1 SGHNT, CDR2 YYREEE (reference sequence). The CDR3 nucleotides read TGTGCCAGCAGCGGGACAGGGGGTGTGTATGGCTACACCTTC. Translation: CASSGTGGVYGYTF.

The chain links TRBV11-2 to TRBJ2-3; the D gene is possibly TRBD2 (5 bases). The CDR3 sequence is 12 residues long. The germline V gene has CDR1 SGHAT and CDR2 FQNNGV. The ends were cut back, 5 bases at V and 5 bases at J, with 8 bases in the middle. The DNA for the CDR3 is TGTGCCAGCAGCCGAGGGATAGATACGCAGTATTTT. Amino acids: CASSRGIDTQYF.

This chain joins TRBV6-6 and TRBJ2-5; possibly TRBD1 for D (5 bases). The CDR3 contains 14 residues. Germline CDR1 and CDR2: MNHNY and SVGAGI (reference sequence). The V and J ends lost 0 bases and 5 bases respectively, with 10 bases between them. The CDR3 region has the DNA TGTGCCAGCAGTTACTCAGGGGATGGGGAGACCCAGTACTTC. The encoded protein is CASSYSGDGETQYF.

The J gene is TRBJ2-3, the V gene TRBV11-1, with 9 positions matching TRBD1. Germline trimming cut 4 bases from V and 4 bases from J; bases unmatched to any gene: 3. Germline V gene lookup returns CDR1 SGHAT and CDR2 FQDESV (reference sequence). The CDR3 length is 14 residues. The CDR3 DNA follows: TGTGCCAGCAGCTGGGGACAGGGCGCAGATACGCAGTATTTT. It translates to CASSWGQGADTQYF.

The chain employs TRBV7-2 and TRBJ2-2; 9 bases align to TRBD2. Germline CDR1 is SGHTA and CDR2 is FQGNSA. Trimming at V came to 3 bases and at J to 6 bases, leaving 11 bases not matched to a gene. The CDR3 is made up of 17 amino acids. CDR3 region: CASSFGGTSLSSGELFF. The CDR3 bases are TGTGCCAGCAGCTTCGGGGGGACTAGCCTTTCATCCGGGGAGCTGTTTTTT.

The V gene is TRBV15, the J gene TRBJ1-1; D is perhaps TRBD1 (6 bases). The CDR3 totals 14 residues. The V gene's germline CDR1 is LNHNV and CDR2 YYDKDF (reference sequence). Trimming shortened V by 0 bases and J by 9 bases, and 14 bases separated the two germline ends. CDR3 loop: CATSRDRRTGKAFF. The CDR3 region has the DNA TGTGCCACCAGCAGAGACCGACGAACAGGGAAAGCTTTCTTT.

The chain combines TRBV2 with TRBJ2-7; no firm D call. CDR3 size: 13 residues. Germline-derived CDR1 and CDR2 are SNHLY and FYNNEI. The ends were cut back, 3 bases at V and 6 bases at J, with 12 bases in the middle. The CDR3 is CASSDPTLPEQYF. DNA for the CDR3: TGTGCCAGCAGTGATCCTACGTTACCCGAGCAGTACTTC.

The chain recombines TRBV4-1 with TRBJ2-7, with 9 bases matching TRBD2. Germline CDR1 is MGHRA and CDR2 is YSYEKL. This CDR3 is 15 amino acids long. The V gene end was trimmed by 3 bases and the J gene end by 4 bases; junction bases not matched to a gene: 7. The CDR3 nucleotides read TGCGCCAGCAGCCATGGAGCTAGCGGGGTATACGAGCAGTACTTC. The encoded protein is CASSHGASGVYEQYF.

As to this clone: The same CDR3 also results from other DNA sequences found in this sample. The J gene is TRBJ2-7, the V gene TRBV28; D uncertain. This CDR3 has 11 residues. Trimming removed 2 bases from V and 3 bases from J, with 2 bases in between. CDR1 and CDR2 (germline): MDHEN, SYDVKM. CDR3 in amino acids: CASSLLYEQYF. Written as DNA, the CDR3 is TGTGCCAGCAGTTTACTCTACGAGCAGTACTTC.

The chain couples TRBV4-3 to TRBJ1-2; TRBD1 might be the D (6 bases). The CDR3 runs to 14 residues. V was clipped by 4 bases and J by 4 bases, with 13 bases between them. Germline V lookup: CDR1 LGHNA, CDR2 YSLEER. Here the CDR3 DNA reads TGCGCCAGCAGCCTATTAGGGGGGCCCTATGGCTACACCTTC. Translation gives CASSLLGGPYGYTF.

The chain couples TRBV2 to TRBJ1-2, with 9 bases lining up with TRBD1. Losses at the gene ends were 8 bases for V and 2 bases for J; bases not matched to a gene: 12. Germline assignment: CDR1 SNHLY and CDR2 FYNNEI. This CDR3 has 16 amino acids. The CDR3 DNA sequence: TGTGCCAGCCGAAGGACAGGGGCTTCTTCCAACTATGGCTACACCTTC. This encodes CASRRTGASSNYGYTF.

V gene TRBV28 combines with J gene TRBJ1-5; D is unclear. There are 16 residues in the CDR3. Per the germline V gene, CDR1 is MDHEN and CDR2 is SYDVKM. Trimming removed 2 bases at V and 0 bases at J, with 11 bases between. CDR3 coding DNA: TGTGCCAGCAGTTTAGGAGGTCAATATAGCAATCAGCCCCAGCATTTT. This gives the protein CASSLGGQYSNQPQHF.

The chain is built from TRBV18 and TRBJ2-3; 9 bases map to TRBD1. The germline gives CDR1 KGHSH, CDR2 LQKENI. V lost 2 bases and J lost 2; bases outside the gene matches: 5. CDR3 length: 16 amino acids. CDR3 DNA sequence: TGTGCCAGCTCACCATGGGACAGGGAAGTCACAGATACGCAGTATTTT. This gives the protein CASSPWDREVTDTQYF.

This clone has more than one count but fewer than ten. The junction shows a germline mismatch at one end, possibly a read error. The chain recombines TRBV7-7 with TRBJ2-7, with D possibly being TRBD1 or TRBD2 (5 bases each). CDR3 size: 15 residues. The germline V gene encodes CDR1 SSHAT and CDR2 FNYEAQ (reference sequence). CDR3 loop: CASSSPWGSSYEQYF. Here the CDR3 DNA reads TGTGCTAGCAGCTCACCGTGGGGGAGCTCCTACGAGCAGTACTTC. The full variable domain, its missing parts supplied by reference TRBV7-7 and TRBJ2-7, is GAGVSQSPRYKVTKRGQDVTLRCDPISSHATLYWYQQALGQGPEFLTYFNYEAQPDKSGLPSDRFSAERPEGSISTLTIQRTEQRDSAMYRCASSSPWGSSYEQYFGPGTRLTVT.